One sample yielded the 20 T cell receptor beta chains listed below, sequenced in a study of T cells in Graves' hyperthyroidism and ophthalmopathy. RNA transcripts served as the template for amplifying TCR beta CDR3 regions. The primer set for the first-round RT-PCR of the TCR CDR3 was HTBI. TCRdb re-analysed the multiplex PCR reads in MiXCR, keeping a single row per CDR3 protein. Among about 480,000 distinct CDR3 sequences listed, roughly 25% were seen once. The specimen was blood. The origin of the receptors is a woman aged 25 to 39 with Graves' ophthalmopathy.

The chain links TRBV5-1 to TRBJ2-7, with 8 bases aligning to TRBD2. The germline V gene has CDR1 SGHRS and CDR2 YFSETQ. Losses at the gene ends were 2 bases for V and 6 bases for J; bases not matched to a gene: 7. This CDR3 comprises 14 residues. This chain's CDR3 is CASSLTGGPFEQYF. The CDR3, as DNA: TGCGCCAGCAGCTTAACGGGAGGGCCGTTCGAGCAGTACTTC.

The chain uses TRBV27 and TRBJ2-5, with a possible D match to TRBD2 (5 bases). Trimming removed 6 bases at V and 10 bases at J, with 12 bases between. Germline-derived CDR1 and CDR2 are MNHEY and SMNVEV (reference sequence). The CDR3 length is 11 residues. For the CDR3, the DNA is TGTGCCAGCAGCCCCTCTCGGGACCAGTACTTC. Translating it yields CASSPSRDQYF.

This clonotype turned up a few times. The gene calls are TRBV4-1 and TRBJ2-6, with TRBD1 identical over 7 bases. This CDR3 comprises 16 residues. The germline CDR1 and CDR2 sequences are MGHRA and YSYEKL. Trimming cost V 3 bases and J 3 bases; bases outside gene matches: 5. CDR3 loop: CASSQAPGGGANVLTF. In DNA form, the CDR3 reads TGCGCCAGCAGCCAGGCTCCAGGGGGTGGGGCCAACGTCCTGACTTTC.

The sample holds many counts of this clonotype. One end of the junction does not line up with germline, which may come from a read error. The chain recombines TRBV15 with TRBJ1-2, with D hard to call. This CDR3 has 15 amino acids. The germline CDR1 and CDR2 sequences are LNHNV and YYDKDF (reference sequence). CDR3 nucleotide sequence: TGTGCCACCAGCAGAGATCTCCCGACGGTCTATGGCTACGCCTTC. Translation gives CATSRDLPTVYGYAF.

The table lists this clonotype with a few counts. The J gene is TRBJ1-5, the V gene TRBV2; no clear D. The CDR3 loop spans 14 amino acids. Per germline, CDR1 SNHLY and CDR2 FYNNEI. Trimming left V 6 bases short and J 0 bases short, with 9 bases between. Written as DNA, the CDR3 is TGTGCCAGCAGAAAGGACCTTAGCAATCAGCCCCAGCATTTT. Translation: CASRKDLSNQPQHF.

The rearrangement uses TRBV20-1 and TRBJ1-1, with D possibly TRBD1 on 5 matching bases. The CDR3 totals 12 residues. V was cut by 8 bases and J by 2 bases, with 12 bases left in between. The germline V gene encodes CDR1 DFQATT and CDR2 SNEGSKA (reference sequence). The CDR3: CSSWGGNTEAFF. CDR3 coding DNA: TGCAGTTCTTGGGGGGGAAACACTGAAGCTTTCTTT.

CDR3 amino acids: CASSENPGTGGSPLHF. DNA of the CDR3: TGTGCCAGCAGTGAAAACCCCGGGACAGGGGGTTCACCCCTCCACTTT. The chain combines TRBV6-1 with TRBJ1-6; 11 bases fit TRBD1. The CDR3 totals 16 residues. The germline V gene encodes CDR1 MNHNS and CDR2 SASEGT. J lost 9 bases, V lost 2 bases, and 6 bases had no gene match.

Concerning this clonotype itself: A read error may account for a junction end that differs from germline. V gene TRBV11-2 combines with J gene TRBJ1-2; D gene uncertain. The CDR3 extends over 17 amino acids. From germline, CDR1 is SGHAT and CDR2 FQNNGV. The CDR3 protein is CASSSLGVTATNYGYTF. CDR3 in DNA: TGTGCCAGCAGCTCCCTAGGCGTAACCGCTACTAACTATGGTTACACCTTC.

Comment on this clonotype: The junction differs from germline at one of its ends, possibly a read error. The V and J genes are TRBV20-1 and TRBJ2-5; the D is unclear. CDR1 and CDR2 from the germline V gene are DFQATT and SNEGSKA (reference sequence). CDR3 length: 10 amino acids. This CDR3 is CSARVEAQYF. DNA for the CDR3: TGCAGTGCTAGAGTAGAGGCCCAGTACTTC.

At least ten counts were recorded for this clonotype. The chain uses TRBV6-5 and TRBJ1-2; maybe TRBD1 (6 bases). V was clipped by 0 bases and J by 3 bases, with 17 bases between them. CDR3 length: 17 residues. Germline V CDR1 and CDR2: MNHEY, SVGAGI. The DNA for the CDR3 is TGTGCCAGCAGTTACTCCCCCGGAGGGGGGGGCGACTATGGCTACACCTTC. Translating gives CASSYSPGGGGDYGYTF.

This clonotype has at least ten counts. The V gene is TRBV20-1, the J gene TRBJ1-5; D is unclear. Germline-derived CDR1 and CDR2 are DFQATT and SNEGSKA (reference sequence). V gave up 0 bases and J gave up 7 bases, with 7 bases separating them. The CDR3 spans 12 residues. The CDR3, as DNA: TGCAGTGCTAGAGACCCTGCGCAGCCCCAGCATTTT. Amino acids: CSARDPAQPQHF.

This clonotype has just a few counts. The chain joins TRBV12-3 or TRBV12-4 to TRBJ1-1; the D gene is possibly TRBD1 (5 bases). V lost 2 bases, J lost 1 base, and 23 bases lay in between. The CDR3 is 19 amino acids. This CDR3 reads CASSLSQANPGLRNTEAFF. CDR3 bases: TGTGCCAGCAGTTTAAGCCAGGCCAATCCGGGACTGAGGAACACTGAAGCTTTCTTT.

This clonotype turned up a few times. J is TRBJ1-3 and V is TRBV12-5; D ambiguous. This CDR3 is built from 14 residues. Germline V lookup: CDR1 LGHNT, CDR2 FRNRAP. The ends were cut back, 6 bases at V and 4 bases at J, with 13 bases in the middle. The CDR3 nucleotides are TGTGCTAGTGGCCCAGACTTTCCGGGAAACACCATATATTTT. Translation gives CASGPDFPGNTIYF.

This clonotype has only a few counts. V gene TRBV7-2 combines with J gene TRBJ2-5; 14 bases map to TRBD2. The CDR3 is 15 residues long. Germline CDR1 reads SGHTA; CDR2 reads FQGNSA. After removal of 5 bases from V and 7 bases from J, the junction contained 6 bases not matched to a gene. CDR3 coding DNA: TGTGCCAGCAGCGAGACTAGCGGGGGGGCCCTGACCCAGTACTTC. This codes for CASSETSGGALTQYF.

This clonotype was seen repeatedly, ten times or more. The rearrangement joins TRBV5-1 to TRBJ2-7; D unclear. The germline CDR1 and CDR2 sequences are SGHRS and YFSETQ. V was clipped by 4 bases and J by 4 bases, with 18 bases between them. This CDR3 region has 15 residues. This CDR3 is CASSRGRVGAYEQYF. CDR3 nucleotides: TGCGCCAGCAGCAGAGGCCGGGTTGGTGCTTACGAGCAGTACTTC.

The sample holds one count of this clonotype. DNA for the CDR3: TGTGCCAGCCGAACGGGACAGGGGATCGCCGGGGAGCTGTTTTTT. Its protein is CASRTGQGIAGELFF. This chain joins TRBV19 and TRBJ2-2; 10 nucleotides line up with TRBD1. Germline V CDR1 and CDR2: LNHDA, SQIVND (reference sequence). The CDR3 has 15 residues. V was pared by 9 bases and J by 6 bases, with 10 bases of the junction left unmatched. The variable domain in full, with the rest retrieved from reference TRBV19 and TRBJ2-2, is DGGITQSPKYLFRKEGQNVTLSCEQNLNHDAMYWYRQDPGQGLRLIYYSQIVNDFQKGDIAEGYSVSREKKESFPLTVTSAQKNPTAFYLCASRTGQGIAGELFFGEGSRLTVL.

This clonotype appeared many times. V usage is TRBV12-3 or TRBV12-4 and J usage is TRBJ2-2; D is perhaps TRBD1 or TRBD2 (6 bases each). Trimming removed 3 bases at V and 3 bases at J, with 14 bases between. The CDR3 contains 16 residues. DNA for the CDR3: TGTGCCAGCAGTTTCTGGGGGGCGACGGACACCGGGGAGCTGTTTTTT. It codes for CASSFWGATDTGELFF.

The V and J genes are TRBV12-3 or TRBV12-4 and TRBJ1-1; D is undetermined. The CDR3 contains 16 residues. The V gene lost 8 bases and the J gene lost 5 bases, with 24 bases spanning the gap. CDR3 in amino acids: CASYPRPGLPVTEAFF. CDR3 DNA sequence: TGTGCCAGCTACCCCCGGCCCGGCCTGCCGGTGACTGAAGCTTTCTTT.

In this sample, this clonotype turned up many times. The rearrangement links TRBV28 to TRBJ1-1; D gene ambiguous. The CDR3 runs 14 residues. Deletions cut 7 bases from V and 0 bases from J, with 12 bases between. Germline V gene data show CDR1 as MDHEN and CDR2 as SYDVKM. As DNA, the CDR3 is TGTGCCAGCACCCGGTCCTTAGTGAACACTGAAGCTTTCTTT. This sequence encodes CASTRSLVNTEAFF.

Many counts were recorded for this clonotype. The chain combines TRBV12-3 or TRBV12-4 with TRBJ1-1; the D gene is possibly TRBD1 (6 bases). The CDR3 loop spans 16 amino acids. V shed 3 bases and J shed 1 base, with 15 bases lying between them. As DNA, the CDR3 is TGTGCCAGCAGTTTTTCGGGGGGCAACCGGAACACTGAAGCTTTCTTT. Encoded protein: CASSFSGGNRNTEAFF.